This passage covers 23 T cell receptor beta chains from one sample sequenced in a study of shared clonotypes between healthy human individuals. Method: immunoSEQ multiplex PCR; TCRdb's copy keeps in-frame clones and lacks some. Of 600,000 to 750,000 clones detected, around 72% appear once; the ten largest clones hold 1.5% to 2%. Sequenced sample: memory CD4+ T cells sorted from blood. As for subset: CD45RA-negative fraction. Every receptor here comes from a woman aged 30 to 39 in good health.

A few counts support this clone. V and J are TRBV28 and TRBJ1-5, with D possibly matching TRBD1 (5 bases). This CDR3 contains 16 residues. The germline V gene has CDR1 MDHEN and CDR2 SYDVKM. V lost 7 bases, J lost 0 bases, and 16 bases lay in between. CDR3 loop: CASILGGTFSNQPQHF. DNA of the CDR3: TGTGCCAGCATCCTTGGAGGGACTTTTAGCAATCAGCCCCAGCATTTT. Full variable domain (outside the CDR3, taken from reference TRBV28 and TRBJ1-5): DVKVTQSSRYLVKRTGEKVFLECVQDMDHENMFWYRQDPGLGLRLIYFSYDVKMKEKGDIPEGYSVSREKKERFSLILESASTNQTSMYLCASILGGTFSNQPQHFGDGTRLSIL.

The V call is TRBV2, the J call TRBJ1-6; a weak D match, TRBD1 (5 bases). Deletions cut 7 bases from V and 2 bases from J, with 15 bases between. Looked up from germline, CDR1 is SNHLY and CDR2 is FYNNEI. This CDR3 has 16 residues. The CDR3 DNA follows: TGTGCCAGCATCAGACGGGACGGCGCCTATAATTCACCCCTCCACTTT. The encoded protein is CASIRRDGAYNSPLHF.

V gene TRBV6-5 combines with J gene TRBJ1-1, with TRBD1 as a possible D gene (6 bases). Germline V gene data show CDR1 as MNHEY and CDR2 as SVGAGI. The CDR3 contains 14 residues. V was cut by 2 bases and J by 7 bases, with 14 bases left in between. The CDR3 protein is CASSYPGGDGEAFF. The CDR3 region has the DNA TGTGCCAGCAGTTACCCCGGGGGCGATGGTGAAGCTTTCTTT.

Here the CDR3 reads CASSRSGGSTDTQYF. DNA for the CDR3: TGCGCCAGCAGCCGAAGCGGGGGAAGCACAGATACGCAGTATTTT. The rearrangement uses TRBV5-1 and TRBJ2-3, with TRBD2 matching 8 bases. The CDR3 is 15 amino acids. From germline, CDR1 is SGHRS and CDR2 YFSETQ. V was pared by 4 bases and J by 0 bases, with 4 bases of the junction left unmatched. The whole variable domain, remainder taken from reference TRBV5-1 and TRBJ2-3, is KAGVTQTPRYLIKTRGQQVTLSCSPISGHRSVSWYQQTPGQGLQFLFEYFSETQRNKGNFPGRFSGRQFSNSRSEMNVSTLELGDSALYLCASSRSGGSTDTQYFGPGTRLTVL.

There are many counts of this clone. This chain joins TRBV5-1 and TRBJ2-2; no reliable D call. The germline gives CDR1 SGHRS, CDR2 YFSETQ. V lost 4 bases, J lost 3 bases, and 10 bases lay in between. The CDR3 totals 14 residues. The CDR3 spells CASSASPYTGELFF. The CDR3 DNA reads TGCGCCAGCAGCGCCAGCCCTTACACCGGGGAGCTGTTTTTT.

This sequence joins TRBV25-1 and TRBJ2-7; either TRBD1 or TRBD2 may supply D (5 bases each). Trimming stripped 3 bases from V and 5 bases from J, with 14 bases between. Germline CDR1 MGHDK, CDR2 SYGVNS. There are 14 residues in the CDR3. In DNA, the CDR3 is TGTGCCAGCAGTGACCGCCGGGACGCACACGAGCAGTACTTC. Amino acids: CASSDRRDAHEQYF.

This clone was seen a handful of times. This sequence joins TRBV11-1 and TRBJ2-1; TRBD2 matches at 7 bases. CDR3 size: 15 residues. V was clipped by 6 bases and J by 8 bases; unmatched bases: 13. CDR1 SGHAT and CDR2 FQDESV come from the germline V gene (reference sequence). The CDR3 loop is CASRILAAKFHEQFF. Written as DNA, the CDR3 is TGTGCCAGCAGAATCCTAGCGGCTAAATTTCATGAGCAGTTCTTC.

This sequence joins TRBV6-1 and TRBJ1-1; D not certain. Looked up from germline, CDR1 is MNHNS and CDR2 is SASEGT. Trimming removed 3 bases from V and 2 bases from J, with 4 bases in between. This CDR3 region has 12 residues. The DNA for the CDR3 is TGTGCCAGCAGTGATCGCAACACTGAAGCTTTCTTT. Translating gives CASSDRNTEAFF.

V gene TRBV4-1 combines with J gene TRBJ2-5, with TRBD1 as a possible D gene (5 bases). The CDR3 is 14 amino acids. CDR1 and CDR2 from the germline V gene are MGHRA and YSYEKL. V gave up 0 bases and J gave up 3 bases, with 8 bases separating them. The CDR3 reads CASSQDRGKETQYF. For the CDR3, the DNA is TGCGCCAGCAGCCAAGATAGGGGTAAAGAGACCCAGTACTTC.

The chain carries TRBV2 and TRBJ1-5; 9 nucleotides align to TRBD1. Germline V gives CDR1 SNHLY, CDR2 FYNNEI. V lost 8 bases, J lost 7 bases, and 9 bases stayed unmatched. This CDR3 is 14 amino acids long. In nucleotides, the CDR3 is TGTGCCAGCCTTGGGAGGGACAGGGCCCAGCCCCAGCATTTT. Amino acid sequence: CASLGRDRAQPQHF.

J is TRBJ2-7 and V is TRBV28; TRBD2 is a possible D gene (6 bases). The CDR3 contains 14 residues. Germline CDR1 and CDR2: MDHEN and SYDVKM. Trimming took off 3 bases at V and 4 bases at J, with 13 bases between the two ends. Written as DNA, the CDR3 is TGTGCCAGCAGTTTGGCGCTTAGCGGATACGAGCAGTACTTC. Protein sequence: CASSLALSGYEQYF. Based on the CDR3 plus reference TRBV28 and TRBJ2-7, the full variable domain is DVKVTQSSRYLVKRTGEKVFLECVQDMDHENMFWYRQDPGLGLRLIYFSYDVKMKEKGDIPEGYSVSREKKERFSLILESASTNQTSMYLCASSLALSGYEQYFGPGTRLTVT.

The V gene is TRBV7-9, the J gene TRBJ2-7; tentative D call: TRBD1 (8 bases). Between the trimmed V and J ends, which lost 3 bases and 5 bases, there was a span of 17 bases. Germline V gene sequence: CDR1 SEHNR, CDR2 FQNEAQ (reference sequence). The CDR3 spans 15 residues. CDR3 loop: CASSFSGQGANEQYF. The CDR3, as DNA: TGTGCCAGCAGCTTTAGCGGGCAGGGGGCCAACGAGCAGTACTTC. Together with reference TRBV7-9 and TRBJ2-7, the CDR3 gives the full variable domain: DTGVSQNPRHKITKRGQNVTFRCDPISEHNRLYWYRQTLGQGPEFLTYFQNEAQLEKSRLLSDRFSAERPKGSFSTLEIQRTEQGDSAMYLCASSFSGQGANEQYFGPGTRLTVT.

The J gene is TRBJ1-5, the V gene TRBV6-5; weak D call: TRBD1 (5 bases). The germline gives CDR1 MNHEY, CDR2 SVGAGI. V lost 5 bases, J lost 2 bases, and 10 bases lay in between. The CDR3 length is 14 residues. DNA for the CDR3: TGTGCCAGCAGTGAGTCCAGGGGCAATCAGCCCCAGCATTTT. Protein: CASSESRGNQPQHF.

The chain links TRBV4-1 to TRBJ2-2; TRBD2 aligns across 11 bases. This CDR3 comprises 18 residues. In germline, CDR1 is MGHRA, CDR2 YSYEKL. The V and J ends lost 1 base and 2 bases, in that order; junction bases with no gene match: 6. CDR3 region: CASSQATGLAANTGELFF. CDR3 DNA sequence: TGCGCCAGCAGCCAAGCTACGGGACTAGCGGCAAACACCGGGGAGCTGTTTTTT.

About this clone itself: The sample holds other DNA sequences that translate to the same CDR3. This sequence joins TRBV7-9 and TRBJ1-3; D is perhaps TRBD1 (5 bases). V was pared by 5 bases and J by 1 base, with 6 bases between. The CDR3 covers 13 residues. The V gene's germline CDR1 is SEHNR and CDR2 FQNEAQ (reference sequence). CDR3 sequence (DNA): TGTGCCAGCAGCAGGGGATCTGGAAACACCATATATTTT. Translation: CASSRGSGNTIYF.

This rearrangement joins TRBV29-1 to TRBJ2-7, with D hard to call. Germline CDR1 and CDR2: SQVTM and ANQGSEA. V was cut by 4 bases and J by 3 bases, with 7 bases left in between. The CDR3 covers 11 residues. The CDR3 coding sequence is TGCAGCGTTGCGTGGGACTACGAGCAGTACTTC. Encoded protein: CSVAWDYEQYF.

This clone came up a few times. The sample contains more than one DNA sequence encoding this CDR3. The chain links TRBV11-2 to TRBJ1-5; no clear D. CDR3 length: 13 amino acids. The V and J ends lost 5 bases and 5 bases respectively, with 10 bases between them. Germline V lookup: CDR1 SGHAT, CDR2 FQNNGV. The CDR3 loop reads CASSLDRDQPQHF. The CDR3 nucleotides are TGTGCCAGCAGCCTGGATCGAGATCAGCCCCAGCATTTT.

In the case of this clone: Distinct nucleotide sequences in the sample also encode this CDR3. V is TRBV7-9 and J is TRBJ2-3; perhaps TRBD2 as D (5 bases). This CDR3 has 12 amino acids. The V end lost 2 bases, the J end lost 6 bases, and 6 bases lay between the germline ends. The germline CDR1 and CDR2 sequences are SEHNR and FQNEAQ (reference sequence). The chain's CDR3 is CASSLSGDTQYF. In nucleotides, the CDR3 is TGTGCCAGCAGCTTATCGGGGGATACGCAGTATTTT.

The chain employs TRBV30 and TRBJ2-3; D possibly matches TRBD1 or TRBD2 (6 bases each). V was shortened by 5 bases and J by 4 bases, with 16 bases between the two germline ends. From germline, CDR1 is GTSNPN and CDR2 SVGIG (reference sequence). The CDR3 consists of 14 residues. The CDR3 sequence: CAWQRGVSADTQYF. The CDR3 DNA sequence: TGTGCCTGGCAGAGGGGGGTTTCTGCAGATACGCAGTATTTT. The full variable domain, with the rest looked up from reference TRBV30 and TRBJ2-3, is SQTIHQWPATLVQPVGSPLSLECTVEGTSNPNLYWYRQAAGRGLQLLFYSVGIGQISSEVPQNLSASRPQDRQFILSSKKLLLSDSGFYLCAWQRGVSADTQYFGPGTRLTVL.

This clone was seen only once. This chain connects TRBV28 to TRBJ1-4; TRBD1 is a possible D gene (5 bases). Germline V gene sequence: CDR1 MDHEN, CDR2 SYDVKM. V was clipped by 4 bases and J by 5 bases, with 14 bases between them. CDR3 length equals 15 residues. CDR3: CASSSGQGGNEKLFF. CDR3 DNA: TGTGCCAGCAGTTCCGGGCAGGGTGGCAATGAAAAACTGTTTTTT. Drawing the rest from reference TRBV28 and TRBJ1-4, the complete variable domain is DVKVTQSSRYLVKRTGEKVFLECVQDMDHENMFWYRQDPGLGLRLIYFSYDVKMKEKGDIPEGYSVSREKKERFSLILESASTNQTSMYLCASSSGQGGNEKLFFGSGTQLSVL.

This rearrangement joins TRBV4-1 to TRBJ2-6; no firm D call. CDR1 and CDR2 (germline): MGHRA, YSYEKL. CDR3 length: 16 residues. V was cut by 2 bases and J by 0 bases, with 8 bases left in between. The CDR3 loop is CASSQLLRSGANVLTF. DNA of the CDR3: TGCGCCAGCAGCCAACTACTACGCTCTGGGGCCAACGTCCTGACTTTC.

This clone was observed many times. V is TRBV5-1 and J is TRBJ2-7, with 7 bases that match TRBD1. Germline V CDR1 and CDR2: SGHRS, YFSETQ. The CDR3 totals 13 residues. After removal of 2 bases from V and 6 bases from J, the junction contained 5 bases not matched to a gene. The CDR3 nucleotides are TGCGCCAGCAGCTTCACAGGGGATGGCGAGCAGTACTTC. Residues: CASSFTGDGEQYF.

This clone has more than one count but fewer than ten. This sample includes further DNA sequences coding for the same CDR3. The chain couples TRBV2 to TRBJ2-1, with D possibly matching TRBD2 (5 bases). Trimming removed 0 bases from V and 2 bases from J, with 8 bases in between. The CDR3 has 15 amino acids. Per germline, CDR1 SNHLY and CDR2 FYNNEI. CDR3 sequence reads: CASSEAQLAYNEQFF. In DNA, the CDR3 is TGTGCCAGCAGTGAAGCACAACTAGCCTACAATGAGCAGTTCTTC.